The present TCR beta chain was sequenced within a study of chemoradiotherapy in HPV16-positive cancers. At the level of the study: Candidate HPV-specific clones and shared TCR motifs came from a couple of HPV16-positive patients.

Concerning this clone itself: Antigen unknown.

General study results and limits: Non-HPV-specific T cells did not expand in tumors during treatment, whereas candidate HPV-specific clones and E7-related motifs did.

Generated by immunoSEQ multiplex PCR, the TCRdb table keeps only in-frame clones and is missing some. This table holds about 6,600 clones, more than 80% found once. The TCR sequence derives from a human donor with HPV-associated anogenital cancer. Source: blood, taken from a patient who underwent chemoradiotherapy.

In DNA form, the CDR3 reads TGTGCCAGCAGTTCGAATACTGGGAGAGCCAAAAACATTCAGTACTTC. Protein sequence: CASSSNTGRAKNIQYF. The chain joins TRBV6-5 to TRBJ2-4; maybe TRBD2 (5 bases). This CDR3 region has 16 residues. The V end was cut by 4 bases, the J end by 0 bases, with 13 bases between. Germline CDR1 is MNHEY and CDR2 is SVGAGI.